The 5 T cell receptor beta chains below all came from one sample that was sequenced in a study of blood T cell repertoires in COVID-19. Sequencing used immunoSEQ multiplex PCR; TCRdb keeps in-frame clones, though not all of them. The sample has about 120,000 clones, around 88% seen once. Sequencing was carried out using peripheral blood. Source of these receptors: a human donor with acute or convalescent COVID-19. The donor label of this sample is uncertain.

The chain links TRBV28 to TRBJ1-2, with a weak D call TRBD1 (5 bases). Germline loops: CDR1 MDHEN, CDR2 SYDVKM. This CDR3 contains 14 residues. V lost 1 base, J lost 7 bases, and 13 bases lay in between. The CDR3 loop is CASSLSPRALGYTF. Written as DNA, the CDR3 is TGTGCCAGCAGTTTATCCCCCAGGGCACTTGGCTACACCTTC.

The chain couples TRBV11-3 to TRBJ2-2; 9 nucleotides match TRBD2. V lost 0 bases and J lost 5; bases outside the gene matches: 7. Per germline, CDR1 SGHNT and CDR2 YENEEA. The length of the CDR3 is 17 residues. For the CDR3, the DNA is TGTGCCAGCAGCTTAGATGGCCTAGCGGGGATGACCGGGGAGCTGTTTTTT. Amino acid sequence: CASSLDGLAGMTGELFF.

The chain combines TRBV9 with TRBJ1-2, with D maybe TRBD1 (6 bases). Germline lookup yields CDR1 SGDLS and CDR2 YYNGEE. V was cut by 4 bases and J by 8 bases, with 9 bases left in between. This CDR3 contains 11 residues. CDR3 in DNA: TGTGCCAGCAGCACAGGGTTAGGCTACACCTTC. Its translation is CASSTGLGYTF.

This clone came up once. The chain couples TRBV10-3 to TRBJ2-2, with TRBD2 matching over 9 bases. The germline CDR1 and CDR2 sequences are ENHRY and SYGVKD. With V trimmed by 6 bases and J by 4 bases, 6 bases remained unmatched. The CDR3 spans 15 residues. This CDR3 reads CAIREAGGPTGELFF. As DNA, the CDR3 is TGTGCCATCAGAGAGGCGGGGGGGCCCACCGGGGAGCTGTTTTTT.

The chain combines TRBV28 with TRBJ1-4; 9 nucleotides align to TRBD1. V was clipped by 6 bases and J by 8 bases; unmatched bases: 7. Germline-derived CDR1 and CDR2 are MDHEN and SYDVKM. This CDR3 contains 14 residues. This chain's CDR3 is CASSPGTGREKLFF. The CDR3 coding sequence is TGTGCCAGCAGCCCCGGGACAGGGAGAGAAAAACTGTTTTTT.